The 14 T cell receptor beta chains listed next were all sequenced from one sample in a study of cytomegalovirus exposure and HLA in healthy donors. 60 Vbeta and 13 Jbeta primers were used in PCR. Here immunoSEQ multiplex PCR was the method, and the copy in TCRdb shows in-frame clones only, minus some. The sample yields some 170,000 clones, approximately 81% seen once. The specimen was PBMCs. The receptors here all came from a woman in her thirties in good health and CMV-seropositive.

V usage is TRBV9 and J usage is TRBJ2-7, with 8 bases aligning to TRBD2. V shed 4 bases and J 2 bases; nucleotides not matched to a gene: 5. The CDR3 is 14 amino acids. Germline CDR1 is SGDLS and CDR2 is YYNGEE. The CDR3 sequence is CASSRGGSTYEQYF. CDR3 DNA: TGTGCCAGCAGCCGGGGGGGCAGTACCTACGAGCAGTACTTC.

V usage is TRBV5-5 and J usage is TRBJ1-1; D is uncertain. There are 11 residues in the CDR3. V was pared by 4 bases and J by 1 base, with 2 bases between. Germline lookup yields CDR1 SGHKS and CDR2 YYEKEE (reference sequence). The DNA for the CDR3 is TGTGCCAGCAGCCGGAACACTGAAGCTTTCTTT. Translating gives CASSRNTEAFF. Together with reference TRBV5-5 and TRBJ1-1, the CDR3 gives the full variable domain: DAGVTQSPTHLIKTRGQQVTLRCSPISGHKSVSWYQQVLGQGPQFIFQYYEKEERGRGNFPDRFSARQFPNYSSELNVNALLLGDSALYLCASSRNTEAFFGQGTRLTVV.

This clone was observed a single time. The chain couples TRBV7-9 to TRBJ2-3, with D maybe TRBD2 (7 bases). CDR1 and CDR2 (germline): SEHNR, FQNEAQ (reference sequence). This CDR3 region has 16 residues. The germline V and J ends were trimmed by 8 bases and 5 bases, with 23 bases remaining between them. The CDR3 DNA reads TGTGCCAGCGGGGGGGGCCCTAGCGGCCCCGTAGATACGCAGTATTTT. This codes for CASGGGPSGPVDTQYF.

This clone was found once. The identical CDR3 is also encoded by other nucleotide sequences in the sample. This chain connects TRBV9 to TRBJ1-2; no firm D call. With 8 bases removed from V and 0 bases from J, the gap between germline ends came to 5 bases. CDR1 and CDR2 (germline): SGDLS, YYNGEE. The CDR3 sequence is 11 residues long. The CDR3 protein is CASSSNYGYTF. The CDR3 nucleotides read TGTGCCAGTTCTTCTAACTATGGCTACACCTTC.

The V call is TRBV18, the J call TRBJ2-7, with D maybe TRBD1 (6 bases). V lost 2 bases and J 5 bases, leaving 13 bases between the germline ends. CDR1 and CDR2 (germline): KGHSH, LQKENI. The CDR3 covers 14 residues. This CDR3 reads CASSPYRDLNEQYF. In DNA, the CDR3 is TGTGCCAGCTCACCATACAGGGATCTGAACGAGCAGTACTTC.

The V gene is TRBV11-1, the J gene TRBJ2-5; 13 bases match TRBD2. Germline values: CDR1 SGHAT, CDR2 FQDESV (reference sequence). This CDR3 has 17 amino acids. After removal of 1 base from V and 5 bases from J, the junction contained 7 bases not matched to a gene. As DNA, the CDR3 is TGTGCCAGCAGCTTAGGTTCCGGGACTAGCGGGGCCGAGACCCAGTACTTC. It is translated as CASSLGSGTSGAETQYF.

As DNA, the CDR3 is TGTGCCAGCAGCTTGGTATACCGGGACAGGAGTCTCTATGGCTACACCTTC. This sequence encodes CASSLVYRDRSLYGYTF. J is TRBJ1-2 and V is TRBV7-2; 8 positions agree with TRBD1. CDR3 length: 17 amino acids. The germline V gene has CDR1 SGHTA and CDR2 FQGNSA. J was trimmed by 4 bases and V by 3 bases; bases with no gene match: 13. Using reference TRBV7-2 and TRBJ1-2 for the parts outside the CDR3, the full variable domain is GAGVSQSPSNKVTEKGKDVELRCDPISGHTALYWYRQSLGQGLEFLIYFQGNSAPDKSGLPSDRFSAERTGGSVSTLTIQRTQQEDSAVYLCASSLVYRDRSLYGYTFGSGTRLTVV.

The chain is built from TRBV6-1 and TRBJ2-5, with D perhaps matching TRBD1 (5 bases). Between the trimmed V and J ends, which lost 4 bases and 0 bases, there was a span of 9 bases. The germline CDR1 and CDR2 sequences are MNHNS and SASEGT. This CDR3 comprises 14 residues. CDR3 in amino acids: CASSGRGHQETQYF. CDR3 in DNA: TGTGCCAGCAGTGGAAGGGGCCACCAAGAGACCCAGTACTTC.

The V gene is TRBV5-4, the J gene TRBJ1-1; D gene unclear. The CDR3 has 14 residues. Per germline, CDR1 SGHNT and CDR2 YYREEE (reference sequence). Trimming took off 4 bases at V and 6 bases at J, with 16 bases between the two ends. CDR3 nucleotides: TGTGCCAGCAGCCTTGATTATGGTAGCCCTGAAGCTTTCTTT. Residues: CASSLDYGSPEAFF.

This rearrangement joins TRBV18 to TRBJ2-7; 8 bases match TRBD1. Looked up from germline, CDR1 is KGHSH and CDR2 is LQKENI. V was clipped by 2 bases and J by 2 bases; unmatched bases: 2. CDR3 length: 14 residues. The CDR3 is CASSPYRGTYEQYF. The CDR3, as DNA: TGTGCCAGCTCACCATACAGGGGGACCTACGAGCAGTACTTC.

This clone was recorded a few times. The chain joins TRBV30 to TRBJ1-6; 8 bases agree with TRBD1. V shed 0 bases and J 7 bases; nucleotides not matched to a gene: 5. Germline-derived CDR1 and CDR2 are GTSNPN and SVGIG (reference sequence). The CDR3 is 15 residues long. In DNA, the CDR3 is TGTGCCTGGAGTGTACGGACAGGGTTAAATTCACCCCTCCACTTT. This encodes CAWSVRTGLNSPLHF.

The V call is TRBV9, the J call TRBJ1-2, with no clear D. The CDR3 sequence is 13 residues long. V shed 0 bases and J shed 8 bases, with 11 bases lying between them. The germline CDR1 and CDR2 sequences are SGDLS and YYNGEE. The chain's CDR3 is CASSVDASYGYTF. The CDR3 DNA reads TGTGCCAGCAGCGTAGATGCGAGTTACGGCTACACCTTC.

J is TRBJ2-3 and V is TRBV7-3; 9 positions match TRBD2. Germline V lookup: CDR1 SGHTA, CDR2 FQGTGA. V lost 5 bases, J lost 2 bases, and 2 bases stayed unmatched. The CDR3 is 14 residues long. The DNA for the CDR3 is TGTGCCAGCAGCCCTAGCGGGGCCACAGATACGCAGTATTTT. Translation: CASSPSGATDTQYF.

CDR3 nucleotide sequence: TGTGCCAGCTCACCACAACAGGGGGCGGTTGAAAAACTGTTTTTT. Amino acid sequence: CASSPQQGAVEKLFF. The chain joins TRBV18 to TRBJ1-4; 9 bases are shared with TRBD1. Germline CDR1 and CDR2: KGHSH and LQKENI. The CDR3 runs to 15 residues. After removal of 1 base from V and 7 bases from J, the junction contained 4 bases not matched to a gene.